The 19 T cell receptor beta chains below were found in one sample sequenced in a study of T cells after yellow fever vaccination. A single record per CDR3 protein comes from TCRdb applying MiXCR to the 5' RACE reads. The data hold some 220,000 distinct CDR3 sequences, with about 3% observed a single time. This sample comprised CD4+ T cells sorted from PBMCs, obtained 10 days after the yellow fever booster vaccination. The source is a man between 18 and 35 years old who received the YFV17D yellow fever vaccine.

A remark on this clonotype: This could be a read error, since a much larger clone is one nucleotide away. The V and J genes are TRBV2 and TRBJ1-5; the match to TRBD1 covers 7 bases. Looked up from germline, CDR1 is SNHLY and CDR2 is FYNNEI. This CDR3 comprises 14 residues. In nucleotides, the CDR3 is TGTGCCAGCACTGTTGACAGGGATAATCAGCCCGAGCATTTT. It is translated as CASTVDRDNQPEHF.

A few counts support this clonotype. This chain connects TRBV27 to TRBJ2-1; the D call may be TRBD1 or TRBD2 (6 bases each). The CDR3 totals 13 residues. Per the germline V gene, CDR1 is MNHEY and CDR2 is SMNVEV (reference sequence). The V and J ends lost 8 bases and 2 bases respectively, with 10 bases between them. The CDR3 DNA is TGTGCCAGCCGGGGGCATCCCTACAATGAGCAGTTCTTC. This sequence encodes CASRGHPYNEQFF.

The sample holds a few counts of this clonotype. V is TRBV11-2 and J is TRBJ1-5, with 7 bases lining up with TRBD1. V was pared by 5 bases and J by 6 bases, with 10 bases of the junction left unmatched. CDR3 length equals 15 residues. Germline lookup yields CDR1 SGHAT and CDR2 FQNNGV. CDR3 residues: CASSRHRGAGQPQHF. The CDR3 DNA follows: TGTGCCAGCAGCCGCCACAGGGGCGCGGGTCAGCCCCAGCATTTT.

This clonotype was detected ten times or more. The chain recombines TRBV5-1 with TRBJ1-6; D remains ambiguous. Germline assignment: CDR1 SGHRS and CDR2 YFSETQ. The CDR3 consists of 16 residues. V lost 3 bases to trimming and J lost 7 bases, with 17 bases between them. This CDR3 reads CASSSNLAAANSPLHF. CDR3 DNA sequence: TGCGCCAGCAGCTCAAACTTGGCGGCCGCCAATTCACCCCTCCACTTT.

Only a few counts were recorded for this clonotype. The rearrangement links TRBV24-1 to TRBJ2-2; tentatively, D is TRBD1 (6 bases). Trimming removed 3 bases from V and 2 bases from J, with 12 bases in between. The CDR3 spans 16 residues. Germline V gene lookup returns CDR1 KGHDR and CDR2 SFDVKD. This CDR3 is CATSDQTGVNTGELFF. Written as DNA, the CDR3 is TGTGCCACCAGTGATCAGACAGGAGTCAACACCGGGGAGCTGTTTTTT.

This clonotype has ten or more counts. J is TRBJ1-2 and V is TRBV5-1, with D possibly matching TRBD1 (5 bases). This CDR3 spans 13 amino acids. The V end was cut by 4 bases, the J end by 6 bases, with 13 bases between. The V gene's germline CDR1 is SGHRS and CDR2 YFSETQ. In nucleotides, the CDR3 is TGCGCCAGCAGCGGAGGGACGGACGATGGCTACACCTTC. Translation: CASSGGTDDGYTF. Based on the CDR3 plus reference TRBV5-1 and TRBJ1-2, the full variable domain is KAGVTQTPRYLIKTRGQQVTLSCSPISGHRSVSWYQQTPGQGLQFLFEYFSETQRNKGNFPGRFSGRQFSNSRSEMNVSTLELGDSALYLCASSGGTDDGYTFGSGTRLTVV.

The sample holds many counts of this clonotype. The chain uses TRBV4-3 and TRBJ2-7; D remains unclear. The CDR3 extends over 14 amino acids. Trimming stripped 0 bases from V and 7 bases from J, with 13 bases between. Germline V gives CDR1 LGHNA, CDR2 YSLEER. In DNA, the CDR3 is TGCGCCAGCAGCCAAGATTTCTCGTCCCGGGAGCAGTACGTC. Translating it yields CASSQDFSSREQYV.

The chain links TRBV14 to TRBJ2-5; 7 bases are shared with TRBD1. The V gene end was trimmed by 6 bases and the J gene end by 0 bases; junction bases not matched to a gene: 7. The CDR3 is made up of 15 amino acids. Germline-derived CDR1 and CDR2 are SGHDN and FVKESK. CDR3 bases: TGTGCCAGCAGGGGCGAGGGGGCGTACCAAGAGACCCAGTACTTC. Translated, it gives CASRGEGAYQETQYF.

The gene calls are TRBV29-1 and TRBJ1-6; 9 nucleotides line up with TRBD1. The CDR3 loop spans 13 amino acids. The V segment lost 6 bases and the J segment 8 bases; nucleotides outside the gene matches: 5. Germline CDR1 is SQVTM and CDR2 is ANQGSEA. CDR3 in DNA: TGCAGCGTGGGCCGGGACAGGGATTCACCCCTCCACTTT. This codes for CSVGRDRDSPLHF.

This clonotype has a handful of counts. The J gene is TRBJ1-4, the V gene TRBV5-1; 8 bases match TRBD1. J was trimmed by 7 bases and V by 2 bases; bases with no gene match: 4. This CDR3 is built from 14 residues. Germline V gives CDR1 SGHRS, CDR2 YFSETQ. The CDR3 DNA sequence: TGCGCCAGCAGCTTCGACAGGGGAGGTGAAAAACTGTTTTTT. The encoded protein is CASSFDRGGEKLFF.

This clonotype was observed at least ten times. V usage is TRBV12-3 or TRBV12-4 and J usage is TRBJ2-7, with 9 bases fitting TRBD1. The length of the CDR3 is 16 residues. V lost 1 base, J lost 5 bases, and 9 bases stayed unmatched. CDR3 loop: CASSLDGTGGNDEQYV. The CDR3 bases are TGTGCCAGCAGTTTAGATGGTACAGGGGGCAACGACGAGCAGTACGTC.

The sample holds many counts of this clonotype. J is TRBJ2-5 and V is TRBV4-3; D may correspond to TRBD1 or TRBD2 (5 bases each). This CDR3 region has 14 residues. V was pared by 0 bases and J by 4 bases, with 9 bases between. The germline gives CDR1 LGHNA, CDR2 YSLEER. CDR3 DNA sequence: TGCGCCAGCAGCCAAGAAGGGACGGGAGAGACCCAGTACTTC. Protein sequence: CASSQEGTGETQYF.

The genes are TRBV12-3 or TRBV12-4 and TRBJ1-2, with 7 bases that match TRBD1. This CDR3 comprises 13 residues. V shed 3 bases and J 13 bases; nucleotides not matched to a gene: 11. The CDR3 spells CASSLRTGPVRTF. Written as DNA, the CDR3 is TGTGCCAGCAGTTTGCGGACAGGCCCCGTTCGCACCTTC.

This clonotype has at least ten counts. This chain connects TRBV7-2 to TRBJ2-5, with 12 bases matching TRBD2. CDR1 and CDR2 (germline): SGHTA, FQGNSA. The CDR3 sequence is 15 residues long. V shed 5 bases, J shed 3 bases, and the junction held 4 bases outside the gene matches. CDR3 sequence (DNA): TGTGCCAGCAGCGCCACTAGCGGGGGGAAAGAGACCCAGTACTTC. Translated, it gives CASSATSGGKETQYF.

This clonotype was found a few times. V is TRBV4-2 and J is TRBJ1-6, with 9 positions matching TRBD1. CDR1 is LGHNA and CDR2 is YNFKEQ in the germline V gene. V was pared by 2 bases and J by 14 bases, with 10 bases of the junction left unmatched. This CDR3 has 15 residues. DNA of the CDR3: TGTGCCAGCAGCCAATGGACAGGGGCTATCGAGACCCTCCACTTT. Protein product: CASSQWTGAIETLHF.

This clonotype was seen many times. The J gene is TRBJ1-1, the V gene TRBV5-4; tentatively, D is TRBD1 (6 bases). This CDR3 is built from 13 residues. V lost 3 bases to trimming and J lost 7 bases, with 13 bases between them. CDR1 is SGHNT, CDR2 YYREEE, per germline (reference sequence). CDR3 residues: CASSSGGPLEAFF. The CDR3 region has the DNA TGTGCCAGCAGCTCGGGGGGGCCCCTTGAAGCTTTCTTT.

This clonotype was detected ten times or more. The V call is TRBV5-4, the J call TRBJ1-1, with 7 positions matching TRBD1. V lost 4 bases, J lost 1 base, and 7 bases stayed unmatched. The CDR3 spans 15 residues. Germline values: CDR1 SGHNT, CDR2 YYREEE (reference sequence). The CDR3 DNA sequence: TGTGCCAGCAGCGCGGGGGGGACAGCGAACACTGAAGCTTTCTTT. It is translated as CASSAGGTANTEAFF.

This chain's CDR3 is CASSRWGTSNTEAFF. The DNA for the CDR3 is TGTGCCAGCAGTCGATGGGGGACTTCGAACACTGAAGCTTTCTTT. The J gene is TRBJ1-1, the V gene TRBV2; tentatively, D is TRBD1 (5 bases). The CDR3 totals 15 residues. The V and J ends lost 5 bases and 1 base respectively, with 14 bases between them. Germline assignment: CDR1 SNHLY and CDR2 FYNNEI.

This clonotype occurred many times. The chain has TRBV7-9 and TRBJ1-2, with TRBD1 as a possible D gene (5 bases). The CDR3 contains 15 residues. Trimming took 1 base from V and 2 from J, leaving 11 bases between them. Germline-derived CDR1 and CDR2 are SEHNR and FQNEAQ (reference sequence). The CDR3 loop reads CASSLVWGVNYGYTF. As DNA, the CDR3 is TGTGCCAGCAGCTTAGTTTGGGGGGTGAACTATGGCTACACCTTC.